This T cell receptor beta chain was recorded in a study of cytomegalovirus exposure and HLA in healthy donors. CDR3 length equals 16 residues. In germline, CDR1 is MGHRA, CDR2 YSYEKL. With 3 bases clipped from V and 0 bases from J, the junction kept 6 bases outside the gene matches. Measured with immunoSEQ multiplex PCR; TCRdb has only the in-frame clones, and not every one. The sample contains under 110,000 clones, roughly 90% of which appear only once. Comments on this clone: The antigen is not known.

Findings and limits, study-wide: Cytomegalovirus association was assigned to some 160 TCR beta chains.

The origin of this receptor is a young woman in good health and CMV-seropositive. Input material: PBMCs. The chain joins TRBV4-1 to TRBJ1-2; TRBD1 aligns across 8 bases. The CDR3 sequence: CASSQPDRGTNYGYTF. The CDR3 DNA reads TGCGCCAGCAGCCAGCCAGACAGGGGAACTAACTATGGCTACACCTTC.